This T cell receptor beta chain appears in the sequencing data of a study of TIL therapy for anti-PD-1-resistant metastatic lung cancer. Regarding time point: pre-treatment sample, taken before nivolumab and TIL therapy. The tumor samples were excised metastases, mostly pleural nodules or supraclavicular lymph nodes. Findings and caveats of the study: Compared with baseline intratumoral T cells, expanded TIL cultures were more clonal and less diverse (approximately 6% vs 31%).

Notes on this clone: Its specificity is unknown.

The libraries were made with immunoSEQ v3. Method: immunoSEQ multiplex PCR; TCRdb's copy keeps in-frame clones and lacks some. Of roughly 50,000 clones in the sample, around 64% are singletons; the top ten hold more than 5%. This CDR3 contains 15 residues. Germline V CDR1 and CDR2: SGHTS, YDEGEE. V was trimmed by 7 bases and J by 3 bases, leaving 17 bases between them. This sequence joins TRBV5-8 and TRBJ1-5; D is perhaps TRBD1 (5 bases). Sequencing used tumor tissue, obtained at baseline. The source of this sequence is a person aged 25-79 years with non-small cell lung cancer. This CDR3 reads CASGYRTGPNQPQHF. CDR3 bases: TGTGCCAGCGGGTACCGGACGGGGCCCAATCAGCCCCAGCATTTT. Variable domain in full (rest from reference TRBV5-8 and TRBJ1-5): EAGVTQSPTHLIKTRGQQATLRCSPISGHTSVYWYQQALGLGLQFLLWYDEGEERNRGNFPPRFSGRQFPNYSSELNVNALELEDSALYLCASGYRTGPNQPQHFGDGTRLSIL.